This passage covers 20 T cell receptor beta chains from one sample sequenced in a study of T cell responses to AZD1222 COVID-19 vaccine. TCRdb's table, derived via immunoSEQ multiplex PCR, lists solely in-frame clones and lacks some. The sample lists 80,000 or so clones, approximately 92% seen once, with roughly 5.1% in the top ten. The material was peripheral blood, obtained 28 days after the second AZD1222 dose. The receptors here all came from an adult who received the AZD1222 COVID-19 vaccine.

This clone has a single count. V is TRBV28 and J is TRBJ2-7; tentative D call: TRBD1 (6 bases). Germline V gives CDR1 MDHEN, CDR2 SYDVKM. The CDR3 spans 12 residues. Trimming pared 6 bases from V and 9 bases from J, leaving 15 bases between. The CDR3 DNA reads TGTGCCAGCAGGCGGGCAGGGGCCGGGCAGTACTTC. This codes for CASRRAGAGQYF. Full variable domain (outside the CDR3, taken from reference TRBV28 and TRBJ2-7): DVKVTQSSRYLVKRTGEKVFLECVQDMDHENMFWYRQDPGLGLRLIYFSYDVKMKEKGDIPEGYSVSREKKERFSLILESASTNQTSMYLCASRRAGAGQYFGPGTRLTVT.

The chain combines TRBV15 with TRBJ1-2, with TRBD1 matching over 9 bases. Germline values: CDR1 LNHNV, CDR2 YYDKDF (reference sequence). After removal of 6 bases from V and 4 bases from J, the junction contained 9 bases not matched to a gene. The CDR3 length is 15 residues. CDR3 bases: TGTGCCACCAGAAATAGGGACAGGGTGTCCTATGGCTACACCTTC. Translating gives CATRNRDRVSYGYTF.

The chain carries TRBV7-9 and TRBJ2-5; 9 bases fit TRBD2. Per germline, CDR1 SEHNR and CDR2 FQNEAQ (reference sequence). V trimming: 4 bases; J trimming: 2 bases; junction bases outside the gene matches: 2. The CDR3 totals 14 residues. The CDR3 protein is CASSWGLAQETQYF. CDR3 bases: TGTGCCAGCAGCTGGGGACTAGCACAAGAGACCCAGTACTTC.

The chain joins TRBV7-9 to TRBJ1-5, with a weak D call TRBD1 (5 bases). The CDR3 is made up of 15 amino acids. Germline-derived CDR1 and CDR2 are SEHNR and FQNEAQ (reference sequence). V lost 1 base and J 0 bases, leaving 7 bases between the germline ends. DNA of the CDR3: TGTGCCAGCAGCTTAGGTGGGGGTAGCAATCAGCCCCAGCATTTT. Translated: CASSLGGGSNQPQHF.

This clone showed up just once. The chain has TRBV12-3 or TRBV12-4 and TRBJ1-2; possibly TRBD1 for D (5 bases). Trimming stripped 3 bases from V and 5 bases from J, with 10 bases between. CDR3 length equals 13 residues. CDR3 bases: TGTGCCAGCAGTTTCGGGGCAGCGTATGGCTACACCTTC. Its protein is CASSFGAAYGYTF.

The chain employs TRBV5-1 and TRBJ2-1; 12 bases are shared with TRBD2. The CDR3 length is 17 residues. CDR1 SGHRS and CDR2 YFSETQ come from the germline V gene. Unmatched junction bases numbered 12, after V lost 4 bases and J lost 7 bases. The CDR3 region is CASSPLRLAGGGNEQFF. CDR3 sequence (DNA): TGCGCCAGCAGCCCTCTGCGTCTAGCGGGAGGGGGGAATGAGCAGTTCTTC.

J is TRBJ2-3 and V is TRBV6-1; D unresolved. This CDR3 comprises 18 residues. The germline CDR1 and CDR2 sequences are MNHNS and SASEGT. V lost 2 bases to trimming and J lost 2 bases, with 20 bases between them. As DNA, the CDR3 is TGTGCCAGCAGTGAATTTCGTCCGGGTCACTCGTACACAGATACGCAGTATTTT. Translation gives CASSEFRPGHSYTDTQYF.

The gene calls are TRBV24-1 and TRBJ2-7; 10 bases line up with TRBD2. Germline CDR1 and CDR2: KGHDR and SFDVKD. The CDR3 covers 16 residues. Trimming at V came to 4 bases and at J to 6 bases, leaving 11 bases not matched to a gene. CDR3 sequence: CATSDPSSGRTGEQYF. In nucleotides, the CDR3 is TGTGCCACCAGTGACCCCTCTAGCGGGAGAACGGGCGAGCAGTACTTC.

The rearrangement links TRBV5-1 to TRBJ2-2, with D possibly TRBD2 on 5 matching bases. The CDR3 sequence is 13 residues long. CDR1 is SGHRS and CDR2 is YFSETQ in the germline V gene. V dropped 4 bases and J dropped 7 bases, with 11 bases sitting between them. The CDR3 nucleotides are TGCGCCAGCAGCAGGACTTACAACGGGGAGCTGTTTTTT. Translating it yields CASSRTYNGELFF.

This chain joins TRBV30 and TRBJ1-1; D remains unclear. Trimming shortened V by 7 bases and J by 3 bases, and 12 bases separated the two germline ends. Germline V gene lookup returns CDR1 GTSNPN and CDR2 SVGIG (reference sequence). The CDR3 covers 12 residues. The CDR3: CASKETYTEAFF. The CDR3 DNA reads TGTGCCTCCAAAGAGACTTACACTGAAGCTTTCTTT.

This chain connects TRBV6-5 to TRBJ2-1, with TRBD1 identical over 7 bases. CDR1 is MNHEY and CDR2 is SVGAGI in the germline V gene. This CDR3 spans 15 amino acids. The junction had 8 bases not matched to a gene; V was cut back by 2 bases and J by 7 bases. The CDR3 nucleotides are TGTGCCAGCAGTTACAAGGGGGCTTTCCCAAATGAGCAGTTCTTC. Residues: CASSYKGAFPNEQFF.

About this clone: Within the sample, other DNA sequences also encode this same CDR3. This rearrangement joins TRBV19 to TRBJ1-3; D is unclear. The CDR3 consists of 14 residues. Germline CDR1 is LNHDA and CDR2 is SQIVND (reference sequence). Trimming shortened V by 3 bases and J by 1 base, and 7 bases separated the two germline ends. The CDR3 DNA is TGTGCCAGTAGTATCGCGGGTTCTGGAAACACCATATATTTT. Encoded protein: CASSIAGSGNTIYF. Supplemented by reference TRBV19 and TRBJ1-3, the full variable domain reads DGGITQSPKYLFRKEGQNVTLSCEQNLNHDAMYWYRQDPGQGLRLIYYSQIVNDFQKGDIAEGYSVSREKKESFPLTVTSAQKNPTAFYLCASSIAGSGNTIYFGEGSWLTVV.

CDR3 protein: CASSFSGALHF. CDR3 coding DNA: TGTGCCAGCAGTTTTTCTGGGGCCCTCCACTTT. V gene TRBV28 combines with J gene TRBJ1-6; D not certain. Germline values: CDR1 MDHEN, CDR2 SYDVKM. Between the trimmed V and J ends, which lost 3 bases and 14 bases, there was a span of 8 bases. The CDR3 extends over 11 amino acids.

The genes are TRBV15 and TRBJ2-3, with 12 positions matching TRBD2. The ends lost 3 bases at V and 5 bases at J; junction bases unmatched: 0. Germline assignment: CDR1 LNHNV and CDR2 YYDKDF (reference sequence). The CDR3 sequence is 14 residues long. CDR3 protein: CATSRGLAGDTQYF. DNA for the CDR3: TGTGCCACCAGCAGGGGACTAGCGGGAGATACGCAGTATTTT.

The chain links TRBV27 to TRBJ1-5; D unclear. In germline, CDR1 is MNHEY, CDR2 SMNVEV (reference sequence). The CDR3 is made up of 16 amino acids. Trimming cost V 3 bases and J 2 bases, with 14 bases left between them. CDR3 region: CASSFGGKVGNQPQHF. DNA for the CDR3: TGTGCCAGCAGTTTTGGTGGAAAAGTAGGCAATCAGCCCCAGCATTTT.

J is TRBJ1-2 and V is TRBV4-3; no definite D call. The CDR3 is 13 amino acids. V was shortened by 3 bases and J by 8 bases, with 13 bases between the two germline ends. CDR1 LGHNA and CDR2 YSLEER come from the germline V gene. CDR3 DNA sequence: TGCGCCAGCAGCCAGGACCAGAAAGGGGGCTACACCTTC. Residues: CASSQDQKGGYTF.

The chain recombines TRBV27 with TRBJ2-2; possibly TRBD2 for D (5 bases). V was pared by 4 bases and J by 5 bases, with 11 bases between. Per germline, CDR1 MNHEY and CDR2 SMNVEV (reference sequence). This CDR3 contains 14 residues. CDR3 in amino acids: CASSSGRGTGELFF. The CDR3, as DNA: TGTGCCAGCAGTTCGGGTAGAGGGACCGGGGAGCTGTTTTTT.

The rearrangement uses TRBV10-3 and TRBJ1-1; 8 bases match TRBD1. The CDR3 length is 14 residues. Germline assignment: CDR1 ENHRY and CDR2 SYGVKD. With V trimmed by 4 bases and J by 2 bases, 3 bases remained unmatched. The CDR3 DNA is TGTGCCATCAGTGTGGACAGGGCCAACACTGAAGCTTTCTTT. This sequence encodes CAISVDRANTEAFF.

The chain uses TRBV5-1 and TRBJ2-3; D is uncertain. The germline gives CDR1 SGHRS, CDR2 YFSETQ. The CDR3 loop spans 16 amino acids. Trimming left V 4 bases short and J 8 bases short, with 23 bases between. CDR3 bases: TGCGCCAGCAGCCCCACTGGGCCCGCGGTACTTCCTACGCAGTATTTT. It translates to CASSPTGPAVLPTQYF.

The chain couples TRBV3-1 (or the pseudogene TRBV3-2) to TRBJ1-2; 12 nucleotides line up with TRBD1. The length of the CDR3 is 14 residues. Per the germline V gene, CDR1 is LGHDT and CDR2 is YNNKEL (reference sequence). After removal of 4 bases from V and 6 bases from J, the junction contained 3 bases not matched to a gene. The CDR3 nucleotides are TGTGCCAGCAGCCTGGGACAGGGGGCACATGGCTACACCTTC. Encoded protein: CASSLGQGAHGYTF.